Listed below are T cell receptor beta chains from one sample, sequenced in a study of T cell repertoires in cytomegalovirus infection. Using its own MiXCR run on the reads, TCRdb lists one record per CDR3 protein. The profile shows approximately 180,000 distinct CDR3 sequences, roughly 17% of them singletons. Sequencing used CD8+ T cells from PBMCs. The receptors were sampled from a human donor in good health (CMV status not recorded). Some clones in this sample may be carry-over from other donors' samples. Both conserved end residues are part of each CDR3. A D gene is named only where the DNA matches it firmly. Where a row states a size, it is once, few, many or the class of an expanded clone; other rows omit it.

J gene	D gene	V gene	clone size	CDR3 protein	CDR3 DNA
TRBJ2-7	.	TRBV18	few	CASSPRDREYEQYF	TGTGCCAGCTCACCCCGGGACCGAGAATACGAGCAGTACTTC
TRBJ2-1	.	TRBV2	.	CASTRRGEGRYNEQFF	TGTGCCAGCACCCGGCGGGGAGAGGGGCGATACAATGAGCAGTTCTTC
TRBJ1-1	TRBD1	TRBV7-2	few	CASSSYRGRTEAFF	TGTGCCAGCAGCTCTTACAGGGGGCGGACTGAAGCTTTCTTT
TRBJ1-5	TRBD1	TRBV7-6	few	CASSPLQGGNQPQHF	TGTGCCAGCAGCCCTCTACAGGGGGGCAATCAGCCCCAGCATTTT
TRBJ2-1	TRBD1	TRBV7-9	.	CASSGTGGRNEQFF	TGTGCCAGCAGCGGGACAGGTGGACGGAATGAGCAGTTCTTC
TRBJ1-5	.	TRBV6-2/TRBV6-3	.	CASSYGPGRSNQPQHF	TGTGCCAGCAGTTACGGTCCGGGAAGAAGCAATCAGCCCCAGCATTTT
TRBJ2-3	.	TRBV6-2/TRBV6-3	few	CASSYGSRGTTDTQYF	TGTGCCAGCAGTTACGGCTCCCGGGGGACCACAGATACGCAGTATTTT
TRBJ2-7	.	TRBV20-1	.	CSARGITREQYF	TGCAGTGCTCGGGGAATTACGAGGGAGCAGTACTTC
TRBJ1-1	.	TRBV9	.	CASSVGSGTLRSSTEAFF	TGTGCCAGCAGCGTAGGGTCCGGGACTTTACGAAGCAGTACTGAAGCTTTCTTT
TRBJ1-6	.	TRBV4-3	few	CASSQEMASISPLHF	TGCGCCAGCAGCCAAGAGATGGCCTCGATATCACCCCTCCACTTT
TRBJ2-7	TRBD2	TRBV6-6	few	CASSTSGGKLFYEQYF	TGTGCCAGCAGTACCTCGGGGGGGAAACTCTTCTACGAGCAGTACTTC
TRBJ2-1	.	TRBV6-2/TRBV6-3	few	CASSEGRGALRGNEQFF	TGTGCCAGCAGTGAGGGTCGAGGGGCCCTTCGGGGCAATGAGCAGTTCTTC
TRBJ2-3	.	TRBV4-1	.	CASSQIAGEADTQYF	TGCGCCAGCAGCCAGATAGCCGGGGAAGCAGATACGCAGTATTTT
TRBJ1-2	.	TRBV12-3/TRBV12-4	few	CASRGTNVNYGYTF	TGTGCCAGCAGGGGGACTAACGTCAACTATGGCTACACCTTC
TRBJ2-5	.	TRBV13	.	CASSLGQGIWETQYF	TGTGCCAGCAGCTTAGGACAGGGAATTTGGGAGACCCAGTACTTC
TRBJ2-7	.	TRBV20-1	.	CSAGLGAREQYF	TGCAGTGCGGGACTGGGGGCGAGGGAGCAGTACTTC
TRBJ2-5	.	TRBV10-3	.	CAISETRRSNQETQYF	TGTGCCATCAGTGAGACCCGTCGAAGTAATCAAGAGACCCAGTACTTC
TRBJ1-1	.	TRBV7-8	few	CASSWGQPRGEAFF	TGTGCCAGCAGCTGGGGACAACCTAGGGGTGAAGCTTTCTTT
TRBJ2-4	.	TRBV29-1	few	CSVEGGPRVAKNIQYF	TGCAGCGTTGAAGGTGGTCCCCGTGTAGCCAAAAACATTCAGTACTTC
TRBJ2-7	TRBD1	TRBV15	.	CATSRDLLRKGAMDEQYF	TGTGCCACCAGCAGAGATCTGTTGAGGAAGGGGGCTATGGACGAGCAGTACTTC
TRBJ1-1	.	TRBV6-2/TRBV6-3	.	CASSYSSGVEAFF	TGTGCCAGCAGTTACTCTTCCGGGGTTGAAGCTTTCTTT
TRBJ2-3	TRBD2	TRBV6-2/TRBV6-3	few	CASSTGTSGPTSTDTQYF	TGTGCCAGCAGCACCGGGACTAGCGGACCCACTAGCACAGATACGCAGTATTTT
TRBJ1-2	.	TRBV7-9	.	CASSDIRALLGNGYTF	TGTGCCAGCAGCGATATACGGGCCCTCTTGGGGAACGGCTACACCTTC
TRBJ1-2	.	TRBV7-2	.	CASSWGTVDNYGYTF	TGTGCCAGCAGCTGGGGGACGGTCGATAACTATGGCTACACCTTC
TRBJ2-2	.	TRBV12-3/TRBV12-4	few	CASSFLGPQNTGELFF	TGTGCCAGCAGTTTCCTTGGACCCCAGAACACCGGGGAGCTGTTTTTT
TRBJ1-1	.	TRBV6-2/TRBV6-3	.	CASSYAGEAFF	TGTGCCAGCAGTTACGCGGGGGAAGCTTTCTTT
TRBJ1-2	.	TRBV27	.	CASSPGVVNYGYTF	TGTGCCAGCAGCCCGGGCGTGGTTAACTATGGCTACACCTTC
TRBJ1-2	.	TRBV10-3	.	CAISESAPRPGDGYTF	TGTGCCATCAGTGAGTCGGCTCCGAGACCGGGGGATGGCTACACCTTC
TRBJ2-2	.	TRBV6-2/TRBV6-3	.	CASSPYNTGELFF	TGTGCCAGCAGTCCGTATAACACCGGGGAGCTGTTTTTT
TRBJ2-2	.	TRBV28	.	CASIRRGRNTGELFF	TGTGCCAGCATCCGGCGGGGGCGCAACACCGGGGAGCTGTTTTTT
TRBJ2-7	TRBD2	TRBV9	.	CASSALAGSYEQYF	TGTGCCAGCAGCGCCCTAGCGGGGAGCTACGAGCAGTACTTC
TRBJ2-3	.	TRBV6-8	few	CASSYRELPPSDTQYF	TGTGCCAGCAGTTATCGGGAACTGCCCCCCTCAGATACGCAGTATTTT
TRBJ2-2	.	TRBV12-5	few	CASGLGGWGPNTGELFF	TGTGCTAGTGGTTTGGGGGGGTGGGGGCCGAACACCGGGGAGCTGTTTTTT
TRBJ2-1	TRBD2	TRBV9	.	CASSANLAGGDNEQFF	TGTGCCAGCAGCGCCAATCTAGCGGGGGGGGACAATGAGCAGTTCTTC
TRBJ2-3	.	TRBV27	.	CASSLADWDTDTQYF	TGTGCCAGCAGTTTGGCGGACTGGGACACAGATACGCAGTATTTT
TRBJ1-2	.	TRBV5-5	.	CASSLDGGSSYGYTF	TGTGCCAGCAGCTTGGACGGGGGATCGAGCTATGGCTACACCTTC
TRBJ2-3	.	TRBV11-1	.	CASSSIGGSSTDTQYF	TGTGCCAGCAGCTCCATCGGTGGGTCGAGCACAGATACGCAGTATTTT
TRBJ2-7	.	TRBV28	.	CASSFQSYEQYF	TGTGCCAGCAGTTTTCAATCCTACGAGCAGTACTTC
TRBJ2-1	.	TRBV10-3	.	CAIMFGNNEQFF	TGTGCCATCATGTTCGGAAACAATGAGCAGTTCTTC
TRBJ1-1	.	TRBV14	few	CASSQENRVWDTEAFF	TGTGCCAGCAGCCAAGAGAACCGGGTTTGGGACACTGAAGCTTTCTTT
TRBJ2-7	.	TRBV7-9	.	CASSLEGHEQYF	TGTGCCAGCAGCTTAGAAGGCCACGAGCAGTACTTC
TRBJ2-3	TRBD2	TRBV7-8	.	CASSLVKTSYTDTQYF	TGTGCCAGCAGCTTAGTAAAGACTAGCTACACAGATACGCAGTATTTT
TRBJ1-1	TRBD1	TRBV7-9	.	CASSFPMTGAANTEAFF	TGTGCCAGCAGCTTTCCGATGACAGGGGCGGCGAACACTGAAGCTTTCTTT
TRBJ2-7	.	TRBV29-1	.	CSVEVPTASYEQYF	TGCAGCGTTGAGGTCCCCACAGCGAGCTACGAGCAGTACTTC
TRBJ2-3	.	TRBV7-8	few	CASSQVGRGATDTQYF	TGTGCCAGCAGCCAGGTGGGGAGGGGGGCCACAGATACGCAGTATTTT
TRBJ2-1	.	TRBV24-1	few	CATSVGGRNEQFF	TGTGCCACCAGTGTCGGAGGACGCAATGAGCAGTTCTTC
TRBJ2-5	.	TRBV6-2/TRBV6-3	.	CASGVWVLSGQYQETQYF	TGTGCCAGCGGGGTTTGGGTCTTGAGCGGACAGTACCAAGAGACCCAGTACTTC
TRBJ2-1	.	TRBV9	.	CASSLLGLRSSYNEQFF	TGTGCCAGCAGCTTATTGGGACTGAGGAGCTCCTACAATGAGCAGTTCTTC
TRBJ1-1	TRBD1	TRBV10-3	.	CAITTGTGGVWTEAFF	TGTGCCATCACCACCGGGACAGGGGGCGTCTGGACTGAAGCTTTCTTT
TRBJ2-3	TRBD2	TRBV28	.	CASIKPLGLAGDFIGDTQYF	TGTGCCAGCATTAAACCCCTAGGGCTAGCGGGGGATTTCATTGGAGATACGCAGTATTTT
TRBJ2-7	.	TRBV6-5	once	CASTSGYEQYF	TGTGCCAGCACGTCGGGCTACGAGCAGTACTTC
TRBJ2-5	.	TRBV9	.	CASSVRRQGGLETQYF	TGTGCCAGCAGCGTTCGCCGTCAGGGGGGATTAGAGACCCAGTACTTC
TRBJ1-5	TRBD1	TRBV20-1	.	CSAISQGSNSNQPQHF	TGCAGTGCTATCTCACAGGGGTCAAATAGCAATCAGCCCCAGCATTTT
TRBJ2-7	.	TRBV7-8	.	CASSLTPQSSYEQYF	TGTGCCAGCAGCTTAACCCCGCAGAGCTCCTACGAGCAGTACTTC
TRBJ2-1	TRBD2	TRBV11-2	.	CASSLRASGAHSYNEQFF	TGTGCCAGCAGCTTAAGGGCTAGCGGGGCCCACTCCTACAATGAGCAGTTCTTC